Included here is one T cell receptor (beta chain) sequence, with context. TCRdb used MiXCR to reprocess the 5' RACE reads, holding one entry per CDR3 protein. The sample has 200,000 to 250,000 distinct CDR3 sequences; around 26% are singletons. The sample comes from a study of T-cell memory formation after mild COVID-19. The V gene's germline CDR1 is SEHNR and CDR2 FQNEAQ (reference sequence). The CDR3 consists of 15 residues. V shed 5 bases and J 0 bases; nucleotides not matched to a gene: 5. The chain links TRBV7-9 to TRBJ2-3; 7 bases fit TRBD1. This clonotype was obtained from an adult woman who had mild COVID-19 (a few samples of this study predate the infection). Cell type and time point are not known. The sequenced sample was PBMCs or a T cell subset sorted from them (not recorded which). CDR3 nucleotide sequence: TGTGCCAGCAGCCTTGGGACAGTTAGCACAGATACGCAGTATTTT. Residues: CASSLGTVSTDTQYF.